Following are 18 T cell receptor beta chains from one sample sequenced in a study of T cell clonotyping in hematopoietic cell transplantation (dated by TCRdb to the early 2020s). To prepare the library, the immunoSEQ multiplex PCR assay was applied. The table comes from immuneACCESS by way of TCRdb, which keeps in-frame sequences with V and J called. Part of the clones is missing from these tables; in studies checked, under half for an unresolved V gene and the rest for unknown reasons. A total of tens of thousands of clones appear in this sample, about nine tenths of them only once. Around 4% of the sample rests with the top ten. This specimen's time point label, interpreted: recipient sample about 28 days before transplant, after cytoreduction. The source material was peripheral blood mononuclear cells, sampled before stem cell transplant. These receptors originate from a man aged 18 to 30 with biphenotypic leukemia. Some clones in this sample may be carry-over from other donors' samples.

This sequence joins TRBV5-1 and TRBJ2-3; TRBD1 matches 8 bases. This CDR3 spans 14 amino acids. The J segment lost 3 bases and the V segment lost 7 bases, leaving 7 bases of the junction unmatched. From germline, CDR1 is SGHRS and CDR2 YFSETQ. CDR3 sequence reads: CASCPGQVTDTQYF. Written as DNA, the CDR3 is TGCGCCAGCTGTCCGGGACAGGTGACAGATACGCAGTATTTT.

J is TRBJ2-3 and V is TRBV6-1; 8 bases align to TRBD2. This CDR3 is built from 14 residues. The ends lost 7 bases at V and 6 bases at J; junction bases unmatched: 9. Germline loops: CDR1 MNHNS, CDR2 SASEGT. CDR3 loop: CASKRAGGSDTQYF. DNA of the CDR3: TGTGCCAGCAAAAGGGCGGGGGGTTCGGATACGCAGTATTTT.

This clone was recorded once. The V and J genes are TRBV5-4 and TRBJ1-2; D gene unclear. The ends were cut back, 2 bases at V and 6 bases at J, with 5 bases in the middle. Per the germline V gene, CDR1 is SGHNT and CDR2 is YYREEE (reference sequence). This CDR3 has 11 residues. CDR3 protein: CASSFLDGYTF. DNA of the CDR3: TGTGCCAGCAGCTTCTTAGATGGCTACACCTTC.

This clone was seen just once. The gene calls are TRBV7-9 and TRBJ1-6; D possibly corresponds to TRBD1 (5 bases). Germline CDR1 reads SEHNR; CDR2 reads FQNEAQ (reference sequence). This CDR3 spans 16 amino acids. The germline V and J ends were trimmed by 5 bases and 0 bases, with 11 bases remaining between them. CDR3 amino acids: CASSIQGSSYNSPLHF. The CDR3 DNA reads as TGTGCCAGCAGCATTCAGGGTAGCTCCTATAATTCACCCCTCCACTTT.

The chain is built from TRBV16 and TRBJ1-4; no definite D call. The CDR3 spans 15 residues. Trimming took 4 bases from V and 1 from J, leaving 10 bases between them. CDR1 and CDR2 (germline): KGHSY, FQNENV. CDR3 region: CASSLTRGTNEKLFF. The CDR3, as DNA: TGTGCCAGCAGCCTTACAAGAGGAACTAATGAAAAACTGTTTTTT. The full variable domain, in which reference TRBV16 and TRBJ1-4 provide the parts outside the CDR3, is GEEVAQTPKHLVRGEGQKAKLYCAPIKGHSYVFWYQQVLKNEFKFLISFQNENVFDETGMPKERFSAKCLPNSPCSLEIQATKLEDSAVYFCASSLTRGTNEKLFFGSGTQLSVL.

In regard to this clone: The junction departs from germline at one end; a sequencing error may be responsible. CDR3 in amino acids: CASSHPQQGTQETQYF. Written as DNA, the CDR3 is TGCGCCAGCAGCCACCCCCAACAAGGAACCCAAGAGACTCAGTACTTC. V and J are TRBV4-1 and TRBJ2-5; D uncertain. Germline V gene lookup returns CDR1 MGHRA and CDR2 YSYEKL. The CDR3 has 16 residues.

This sequence joins TRBV6-6 and TRBJ1-4; no firm D call. Trimming took off 4 bases at V and 0 bases at J, with 12 bases between the two ends. Germline V CDR1 and CDR2: MNHNY, SVGAGI (reference sequence). The CDR3 covers 16 residues. The CDR3 bases are TGTGCCAGCAGTTCCGCGGCGGAAGCAACTAATGAAAAACTGTTTTTT. This translates into CASSSAAEATNEKLFF.

J is TRBJ1-1 and V is TRBV25-1; the D is unclear. V dropped 4 bases and J dropped 6 bases, with 12 bases sitting between them. Per germline, CDR1 MGHDK and CDR2 SYGVNS. The CDR3 covers 13 residues. The CDR3, as DNA: TGTGCCAGCAGTGTGATGGTTAACGCTGAAGCTTTCTTT. Its protein product is CASSVMVNAEAFF.

The chain employs TRBV29-1 and TRBJ2-3; D unresolved. The V and J ends lost 4 bases and 2 bases respectively, with 7 bases between them. Germline V lookup: CDR1 SQVTM, CDR2 ANQGSEA. The CDR3 spans 12 residues. CDR3 protein: CSVGGYTDTQYF. Written as DNA, the CDR3 is TGCAGCGTTGGCGGATACACAGATACGCAGTATTTT.

J is TRBJ2-3 and V is TRBV7-9; D call uncertain. Germline V lookup: CDR1 SEHNR, CDR2 FQNEAQ (reference sequence). V was cut by 3 bases and J by 5 bases, with 3 bases left in between. This CDR3 spans 11 amino acids. CDR3 DNA sequence: TGTGCCAGCAGCTTTAAAGATACGCAGTATTTT. Translating gives CASSFKDTQYF. Supplemented by reference TRBV7-9 and TRBJ2-3, the full variable domain reads DTGVSQNPRHKITKRGQNVTFRCDPISEHNRLYWYRQTLGQGPEFLTYFQNEAQLEKSRLLSDRFSAERPKGSFSTLEIQRTEQGDSAMYLCASSFKDTQYFGPGTRLTVL.

The chain links TRBV5-1 to TRBJ1-3, with D possibly being TRBD1 (5 bases). Germline lookup yields CDR1 SGHRS and CDR2 YFSETQ. This CDR3 contains 16 residues. Trimming stripped 3 bases from V and 0 bases from J, with 13 bases between. CDR3 residues: CASSSGARSSGNTIYF. The DNA for the CDR3 is TGCGCCAGCAGCTCCGGGGCAAGGAGCTCTGGAAACACCATATATTTT.

V and J are TRBV7-6 and TRBJ2-1, with 9 bases lining up with TRBD2. In germline, CDR1 is SGHVS, CDR2 FNYEAQ. The CDR3 is 14 amino acids. The J segment lost 6 bases and the V segment lost 4 bases, leaving 4 bases of the junction unmatched. The CDR3 region is CASSSWRGGNEQFF. The CDR3 DNA follows: TGTGCCAGCAGCTCTTGGCGGGGGGGCAATGAGCAGTTCTTC.

The V gene is TRBV25-1, the J gene TRBJ1-2; no firm D call. The CDR3 loop spans 15 amino acids. V dropped 6 bases and J dropped 0 bases, with 14 bases sitting between them. CDR1 is MGHDK and CDR2 is SYGVNS in the germline V gene. CDR3 in amino acids: CASRAERGANYGYTF. Here the CDR3 DNA reads TGTGCCAGCAGGGCGGAGAGAGGAGCTAACTATGGCTACACCTTC.

The rearrangement uses TRBV30 and TRBJ2-1, with D maybe TRBD1 (6 bases). Trimming left V 1 base short and J 7 bases short, with 11 bases between. Germline V gives CDR1 GTSNPN, CDR2 SVGIG (reference sequence). This CDR3 spans 13 amino acids. CDR3 coding DNA: TGTGCCTGGAGTGAGGGGGTGAGGAATGAGCAGTTCTTC. Its protein product is CAWSEGVRNEQFF.

The CDR3 reads CAISESGDHGYTF. CDR3 DNA sequence: TGTGCCATCAGTGAATCGGGGGATCATGGCTACACCTTC. The rearrangement joins TRBV10-3 to TRBJ1-2; tentatively, D is TRBD1 (5 bases). V was pared by 3 bases and J by 6 bases, with 11 bases between. Germline V gene lookup returns CDR1 ENHRY and CDR2 SYGVKD. The CDR3 loop spans 13 amino acids.

The CDR3 here is CASSLDRVNTEAFF. CDR3 nucleotide sequence: TGCGCCAGCAGCTTGGATAGGGTGAACACTGAAGCTTTCTTT. The J gene is TRBJ1-1, the V gene TRBV5-1; D ambiguous. The V end lost 0 bases, the J end lost 0 bases, and 6 bases lay between the germline ends. Germline CDR1 and CDR2: SGHRS and YFSETQ. This CDR3 spans 14 amino acids.

This clone was seen only once. The V gene is TRBV6-1, the J gene TRBJ2-5; D is uncertain. The CDR3 sequence is 14 residues long. The ends were cut back, 8 bases at V and 7 bases at J, with 20 bases in the middle. The germline gives CDR1 MNHNS, CDR2 SASEGT. The CDR3 bases are TGTGCCAGCGTACTTACACCTATATCGGGGACCCAGTACTTC. Translating it yields CASVLTPISGTQYF.

J is TRBJ2-5 and V is TRBV19; TRBD1 might be the D (6 bases). Germline values: CDR1 LNHDA, CDR2 SQIVND (reference sequence). Between the trimmed V and J ends, which lost 2 bases and 3 bases, there was a span of 16 bases. This CDR3 region has 16 residues. Written as DNA, the CDR3 is TGTGCCAGTAGTATACGAGGGGGAGCCCCTGAAGAGACCCAGTACTTC. Encoded protein: CASSIRGGAPEETQYF. The whole variable domain, remainder taken from reference TRBV19 and TRBJ2-5, is DGGITQSPKYLFRKEGQNVTLSCEQNLNHDAMYWYRQDPGQGLRLIYYSQIVNDFQKGDIAEGYSVSREKKESFPLTVTSAQKNPTAFYLCASSIRGGAPEETQYFGPGTRLLVL.